One and the same sample provided the 24 T cell receptor beta chains below, sequenced in a study of T cells in Graves' hyperthyroidism and ophthalmopathy. RNA transcripts gave rise to amplified TCR beta CDR3 regions. First-round RT-PCR targeting the TCR CDR3 was performed with the HTBI primer set. One entry per CDR3 protein, called by TCRdb with MiXCR from the multiplex PCR reads. The sample comprises some 320,000 distinct CDR3 sequences, approximately 13% of which are singletons, and roughly 35% rests with the top ten. Input material: blood. The receptor source for this set is a middle-aged woman with Graves' ophthalmopathy.

This clonotype was seen many times. The chain couples TRBV10-3 to TRBJ1-5; no firm D call. The CDR3 is 13 residues long. V lost 6 bases, J lost 3 bases, and 9 bases lay in between. CDR1 is ENHRY, CDR2 SYGVKD, per germline. CDR3 in DNA: TGTGCCATCAGGGCCGACCTCAATCAGCCCCAGCATTTT. Translated, it gives CAIRADLNQPQHF.

V is TRBV7-9 and J is TRBJ2-5; weak D call: TRBD2 (6 bases). This CDR3 has 16 residues. Per the germline V gene, CDR1 is SEHNR and CDR2 is FQNEAQ (reference sequence). Trimming stripped 4 bases from V and 4 bases from J, with 19 bases between. The CDR3 loop is CASSSTFRRAPETQYF. The CDR3 DNA reads TGTGCCAGCAGCTCCACCTTTCGGAGGGCCCCAGAGACCCAGTACTTC.

This clonotype was observed many times. The chain uses TRBV9 and TRBJ2-3; the match to TRBD2 covers 14 bases. The CDR3 length is 19 residues. The junction had 14 bases not matched to a gene; V was cut back by 4 bases and J by 4 bases. Germline lookup yields CDR1 SGDLS and CDR2 YYNGEE. CDR3 amino acids: CASSPRTSGGSANADTQYF. As DNA, the CDR3 is TGTGCCAGCAGCCCCCGGACTAGCGGGGGGTCCGCAAATGCAGATACGCAGTATTTT.

This chain connects TRBV20-1 to TRBJ2-2, with D perhaps matching TRBD1 (5 bases). This CDR3 region has 12 residues. The V end lost 3 bases, the J end lost 7 bases, and 9 bases lay between the germline ends. The germline V gene encodes CDR1 DFQATT and CDR2 SNEGSKA (reference sequence). CDR3 coding DNA: TGCAGTGCTAGGACAGTCGGCGGGGAGCTGTTTTTT. It encodes CSARTVGGELFF.

V and J are TRBV28 and TRBJ1-5; D remains ambiguous. Per the germline V gene, CDR1 is MDHEN and CDR2 is SYDVKM. This CDR3 spans 14 amino acids. The V gene lost 2 bases and the J gene lost 6 bases, with 11 bases spanning the gap. The CDR3 loop reads CASSLTYGVQPQHF. In DNA form, the CDR3 reads TGTGCCAGCAGTTTAACTTACGGGGTTCAGCCCCAGCATTTT.

The chain uses TRBV20-1 and TRBJ2-7; 13 bases map to TRBD2. The length of the CDR3 is 16 residues. The V segment lost 1 base and the J segment 0 bases; nucleotides outside the gene matches: 3. CDR1 is DFQATT and CDR2 is SNEGSKA in the germline V gene (reference sequence). The CDR3 region is CSARGGTSGISYEQYF. The DNA of the CDR3 is TGCAGTGCTAGAGGGGGGACTAGCGGGATCTCCTACGAGCAGTACTTC.

At least ten counts were recorded for this clonotype. The gene calls are TRBV10-3 and TRBJ1-5; D remains ambiguous. CDR3 length: 13 residues. In germline, CDR1 is ENHRY, CDR2 SYGVKD. Trimming left V 4 bases short and J 6 bases short, with 10 bases between. CDR3 sequence (DNA): TGTGCCATCAGTGGAGGTGTCGGTCAGCCCCAGCATTTT. Translated, it gives CAISGGVGQPQHF.

This clonotype was seen a handful of times. The chain has TRBV6-5 and TRBJ1-6; D call uncertain. The CDR3 extends over 13 amino acids. CDR1 MNHEY and CDR2 SVGAGI come from the germline V gene. V dropped 1 base and J dropped 10 bases, with 8 bases sitting between them. This CDR3 is CASSYYGTSPLHF. Written as DNA, the CDR3 is TGTGCCAGCAGTTACTATGGTACCTCACCCCTCCACTTT.

The sample holds many counts of this clonotype. This rearrangement joins TRBV2 to TRBJ1-6; D remains unclear. Germline CDR1 SNHLY, CDR2 FYNNEI. The CDR3 spans 16 residues. Trimming took off 6 bases at V and 0 bases at J, with 12 bases between the two ends. The CDR3, as DNA: TGTGCCAGCAGATTCAACAGCTACTCCTATAATTCACCCCTCCACTTT. It encodes CASRFNSYSYNSPLHF.

This clonotype came up many times. The V and J genes are TRBV18 and TRBJ2-3, with D possibly being TRBD1 or TRBD2 (6 bases each). There are 16 residues in the CDR3. V was pared by 0 bases and J by 1 base, with 11 bases between. Germline V gene lookup returns CDR1 KGHSH and CDR2 LQKENI. The CDR3 loop reads CASSPPRGAGTDTQYF. CDR3 sequence (DNA): TGTGCCAGCTCACCACCGAGGGGGGCAGGCACAGATACGCAGTATTTT.

This clonotype was counted many times. V gene TRBV20-1 combines with J gene TRBJ2-1; D not certain. The ends were cut back, 2 bases at V and 5 bases at J, with 7 bases in the middle. This CDR3 spans 12 amino acids. Germline V gene lookup returns CDR1 DFQATT and CDR2 SNEGSKA (reference sequence). The CDR3 reads CSARNWDNEQFF. The CDR3 bases are TGCAGTGCTAGAAATTGGGACAATGAGCAGTTCTTC.

This clonotype has ten or more counts. The chain carries TRBV10-3 and TRBJ2-1, with 13 nucleotides matching TRBD2. There are 17 residues in the CDR3. CDR1 and CDR2 (germline): ENHRY, SYGVKD. Losses at the gene ends were 6 bases for V and 4 bases for J; bases not matched to a gene: 9. The CDR3 DNA reads as TGTGCCATCAGCGCACAACTGGGACTAGCGGGATACAATGAGCAGTTCTTC. Protein product: CAISAQLGLAGYNEQFF.

This clonotype was recorded many times. The genes are TRBV27 and TRBJ1-2, with D hard to call. V was trimmed by 3 bases and J by 0 bases, leaving 20 bases between them. In germline, CDR1 is MNHEY, CDR2 SMNVEV (reference sequence). There are 18 residues in the CDR3. The CDR3 loop reads CASSFLGRSLGSNYGYTF. In DNA, the CDR3 is TGTGCCAGCAGTTTCCTCGGACGGTCGCTGGGTTCTAACTATGGCTACACCTTC.

In its sample, this clonotype was seen many times. V usage is TRBV9 and J usage is TRBJ1-1; no firm D call. CDR3 size: 14 residues. Looked up from germline, CDR1 is SGDLS and CDR2 is YYNGEE. The V and J ends lost 1 base and 6 bases respectively, with 13 bases between them. CDR3 protein: CASSVTDGMPEAFF. The CDR3 region has the DNA TGTGCCAGCAGCGTAACAGACGGGATGCCTGAAGCTTTCTTT.

This clonotype was recorded many times. V gene TRBV12-3 or TRBV12-4 combines with J gene TRBJ2-4, with D possibly TRBD1 on 5 matching bases. This CDR3 region has 13 residues. V shed 6 bases and J shed 1 base, with 7 bases lying between them. DNA of the CDR3: TGTGCCAGCAGATCAGGGGCCAAAAACATTCAGTACTTC. Amino acid sequence: CASRSGAKNIQYF.

V and J are TRBV19 and TRBJ1-2, with D perhaps TRBD1 (6 bases). The CDR3 is 14 residues long. Germline CDR1 and CDR2: LNHDA and SQIVND (reference sequence). The V gene lost 6 bases and the J gene lost 5 bases, with 16 bases spanning the gap. CDR3 amino acids: CASRDPGTLYGYTF. CDR3 DNA: TGTGCCAGTAGGGACCCCGGGACACTTTATGGCTACACCTTC.

This clonotype was recorded at least ten times. The V and J genes are TRBV29-1 and TRBJ1-2; a possible D gene is TRBD1 (5 bases). CDR1 is SQVTM, CDR2 ANQGSEA, per germline. Trimming pared 4 bases from V and 8 bases from J, leaving 17 bases between. The CDR3 consists of 13 residues. The CDR3: CSVAILGGNGYTF. Here the CDR3 DNA reads TGCAGCGTTGCTATTCTTGGGGGGAACGGCTACACCTTC.

This clonotype was recorded at least ten times. The rearrangement links TRBV28 to TRBJ2-1, with a weak D call TRBD1 (8 bases). V was cut by 6 bases and J by 6 bases, with 24 bases left in between. Germline V gene lookup returns CDR1 MDHEN and CDR2 SYDVKM. The CDR3 totals 17 residues. This chain's CDR3 is CASSSHDTGGGFNEQFF. Here the CDR3 DNA reads TGTGCCAGCAGCTCACATGATACAGGGGGGGGTTTCAATGAGCAGTTCTTC.

This clonotype has a count of ten or more. The chain uses TRBV29-1 and TRBJ2-1, with a possible D match to TRBD2 (6 bases). Trimming cost V 4 bases and J 5 bases, with 18 bases left between them. The CDR3 is 15 residues long. Germline V gene sequence: CDR1 SQVTM, CDR2 ANQGSEA. The DNA for the CDR3 is TGCAGCGTTGGGGGGGTTGCCGGGCCAAACAATGAGCAGTTCTTC. It yields the protein CSVGGVAGPNNEQFF.

This chain uses TRBV29-1 with TRBJ2-7; possibly TRBD1 or TRBD2 for D (6 bases each). This CDR3 contains 13 residues. Per the germline V gene, CDR1 is SQVTM and CDR2 is ANQGSEA. V lost 7 bases to trimming and J lost 0 bases, with 13 bases between them. CDR3 nucleotides: TGCAGCGCCCGAGGGGGGTTCTCCTACGAGCAGTACTTC. Translation: CSARGGFSYEQYF.

In its sample, this clonotype was seen many times. The chain is built from TRBV20-1 and TRBJ1-1, with D uncertain. There are 13 residues in the CDR3. Germline CDR1 reads DFQATT; CDR2 reads SNEGSKA (reference sequence). The V end lost 4 bases, the J end lost 6 bases, and 15 bases lay between the germline ends. CDR3 bases: TGCAGTGCTAACAAACCTAAGTTCGCTGAAGCTTTCTTT. It codes for CSANKPKFAEAFF.

This clonotype was seen many times. The V call is TRBV11-2, the J call TRBJ2-3; 10 bases match TRBD2. This CDR3 has 16 residues. V lost 0 bases to trimming and J lost 0 bases; unmatched junction nucleotides: 0. Germline CDR1 is SGHAT and CDR2 is FQNNGV. This chain's CDR3 is CASSLELAGSTDTQYF. As DNA, the CDR3 is TGTGCCAGCAGCTTAGAACTAGCGGGGAGCACAGATACGCAGTATTTT.

At least ten counts were recorded for this clonotype. The chain uses TRBV27 and TRBJ2-1, with 8 bases identical to TRBD2. Germline CDR1 and CDR2: MNHEY and SMNVEV (reference sequence). Unmatched junction bases numbered 5, after V lost 3 bases and J lost 4 bases. CDR3 length: 15 amino acids. CDR3 region: CASSLSSGLYNEQFF. As DNA, the CDR3 is TGTGCCAGCAGTTTGTCTAGCGGGCTTTACAATGAGCAGTTCTTC.

This clonotype was counted many times. This rearrangement joins TRBV6-1 to TRBJ1-5; TRBD1 is a possible D gene (5 bases). The CDR3 totals 14 residues. Germline CDR1 is MNHNS and CDR2 is SASEGT. Trimming cost V 6 bases and J 6 bases, with 15 bases left between them. For the CDR3, the DNA is TGTGCCAGCAGAGGTCAGGGTTGGGGTCAGCCCCAGCATTTT. Translation gives CASRGQGWGQPQHF.